These 3 T cell receptor beta chains originate from one sample sequenced in a study of CD8+CD57+ T cells in acquired aplastic anemia. Template material for TCR beta VDJ and CDR3 profiling consisted of genomic DNA. TCRdb ran MiXCR on the reads and lists one entry per CDR3 protein. The sample records hundreds of thousands of distinct CDR3 sequences, around 72% being singletons. Sequences were obtained from sorted CD4+, CD8+, or CD8+CD57+ T cells (not recorded which) from PBMCs. Receptors originate from a human donor in good health, serving as a control.

In the case of this clonotype: Just one base apart from a much larger clone, this may be a read error. This sequence joins TRBV19 and TRBJ2-7; D is perhaps TRBD1 (5 bases). Germline-derived CDR1 and CDR2 are LNHDA and SQIVND (reference sequence). This CDR3 comprises 15 residues. Trimming took 2 bases from V and 3 from J, leaving 14 bases between them. In DNA, the CDR3 is TGTGCCAGTAGTATAAATTCGATAGGGGTCTACGAGCAGTACTTC. Protein product: CASSINSIGVYEQYF.

This rearrangement joins TRBV7-9 to TRBJ1-5; D unclear. Trimming stripped 5 bases from V and 16 bases from J, with 27 bases between. This CDR3 spans 15 amino acids. Germline loops: CDR1 SEHNR, CDR2 FQNEAQ (reference sequence). CDR3 DNA: TGTGCCAGCAGCCTATTCAATGAGCAGTTCTTCCGCCCACATTTT. Translation: CASSLFNEQFFRPHF.

The chain carries TRBV20-1 and TRBJ1-5; a weak D match, TRBD1 (6 bases). CDR1 and CDR2 from the germline V gene are DFQATT and SNEGSKA (reference sequence). The CDR3 runs to 17 residues. Trimming took 1 base from V and 4 from J, leaving 20 bases between them. CDR3 amino acids: CSARVSVPGHRNQPQHF. For the CDR3, the DNA is TGCAGTGCTAGAGTATCAGTTCCGGGACATCGAAATCAGCCCCAGCATTTT.